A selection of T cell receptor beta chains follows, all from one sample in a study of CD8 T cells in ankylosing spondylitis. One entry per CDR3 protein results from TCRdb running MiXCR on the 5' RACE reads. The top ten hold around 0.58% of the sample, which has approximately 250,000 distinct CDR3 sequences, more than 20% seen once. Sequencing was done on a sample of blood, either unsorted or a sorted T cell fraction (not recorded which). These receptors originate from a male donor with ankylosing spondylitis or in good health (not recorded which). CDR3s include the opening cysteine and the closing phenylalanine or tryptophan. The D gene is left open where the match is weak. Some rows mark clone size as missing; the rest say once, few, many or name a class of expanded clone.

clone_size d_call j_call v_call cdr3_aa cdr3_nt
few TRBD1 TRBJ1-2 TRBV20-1 CSAETGGVWYGYTF TGCAGTGCCGAGACAGGGGGCGTCTGGTATGGCTACACCTTC
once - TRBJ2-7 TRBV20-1 CSARGLVDRSYEQYF TGCAGTGCTAGAGGACTTGTCGATCGTTCCTACGAGCAGTACTTC
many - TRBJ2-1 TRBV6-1 CASSLGLFNEQFF TGTGCCAGCAGTCTCGGACTATTCAATGAGCAGTTCTTC
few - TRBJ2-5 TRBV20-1 CSARAVKGETQYF TGCAGTGCTAGAGCGGTCAAAGGCGAGACCCAGTACTTC
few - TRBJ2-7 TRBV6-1 CASKQGFQSYEQYF TGTGCCAGCAAACAGGGTTTCCAATCCTACGAGCAGTACTTC
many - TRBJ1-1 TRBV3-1 CASSQERSEAFF TGTGCCAGCAGCCAAGAAAGGAGTGAGGCTTTCTTT
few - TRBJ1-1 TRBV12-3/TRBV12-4 CASHQQGGVTEAFF TGTGCCAGCCATCAACAGGGTGGGGTGACTGAAGCTTTCTTT
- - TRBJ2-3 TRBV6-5 CASSYSGVMWDRTDTQYF TGTGCCAGCAGTTACTCGGGGGTGATGTGGGATAGGACAGATACGCAGTATTTT
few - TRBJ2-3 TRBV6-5 CASSYPTALGADTQYF TGTGCCAGCAGTTACCCCACAGCCTTGGGAGCAGATACGCAGTATTTT
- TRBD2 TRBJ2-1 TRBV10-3 CAIAGGGNEQFF TGTGCCATAGCGGGGGGCGGGAATGAGCAGTTCTTC
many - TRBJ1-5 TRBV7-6 CASSSDVNQPQHF TGTGCCAGCAGCTCGGACGTCAATCAGCCCCAGCATTTT
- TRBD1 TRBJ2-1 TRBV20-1 CSAAPGQGVGGEQFF TGCAGTGCGGCACCGGGACAGGGGGTCGGTGGTGAGCAGTTCTTC
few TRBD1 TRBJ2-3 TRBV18 CASSPPTGVEGTDTQYF TGTGCCAGCTCACCTCCGACAGGGGTTGAGGGCACAGATACGCAGTATTTC
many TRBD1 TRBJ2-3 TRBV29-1 CSVRGQGAFDTQYF TGCAGCGTTAGAGGACAGGGGGCCTTTGATACGCAGTATTTT
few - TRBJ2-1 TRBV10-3 CAISEERPPYNEQFF TGTGCCATCAGTGAGGAGAGACCCCCCTACAATGAGCAGTTCTTC
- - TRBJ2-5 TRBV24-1 CATSDSGGETQYF TGTGCCACCAGTGATTCAGGAGGAGAGACCCAGTACTTC
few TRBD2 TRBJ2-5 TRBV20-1 CSANGLAGETQYF TGCAGTGCTAATGGACTAGCCGGTGAGACCCAGTACTTC
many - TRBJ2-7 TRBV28 CASSSDSYEQYF TGTGCCAGCAGTTCTGACAGCTACGAGCAGTACTTC
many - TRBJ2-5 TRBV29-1 CSVGQVIQETQYF TGCAGCGTTGGACAGGTTATCCAAGAGACCCAGTACTTC